The 11 T cell receptor beta chains reported below all come from one sample, sequenced in a study of Graves' ophthalmopathy and Graves' hyperthyroidism. Amplification from RNA transcripts yielded the TCR beta CDR3 regions. The workflow started with a first-round RT-PCR run with HTBI primers and then moved on to a second-round multiplex PCR. In TCRdb, the multiplex PCR reads were re-called with MiXCR into one record per CDR3 protein. The table includes hundreds of thousands of distinct CDR3 sequences, under 50% detected once. Sequenced: peripheral blood. The receptors were sampled from an adult man with Graves' ophthalmopathy.

This clonotype was seen a handful of times. The V and J genes are TRBV4-1 and TRBJ2-7, with 10 bases aligning to TRBD2. This CDR3 contains 17 residues. Per the germline V gene, CDR1 is MGHRA and CDR2 is YSYEKL. Trimming took 4 bases from V and 1 from J; bases not matched to a gene: 10. The CDR3 coding sequence is TGCGCCAGCAGCCGCCTGGCGGGACTAGCGACGTCCTACGAGCAGTACTTC. It specifies CASSRLAGLATSYEQYF.

V gene TRBV29-1 combines with J gene TRBJ1-6; 8 nucleotides agree with TRBD1. The V and J ends lost 6 bases and 8 bases, in that order; junction bases with no gene match: 3. CDR1 is SQVTM, CDR2 ANQGSEA, per germline. The CDR3 has 12 amino acids. The CDR3 loop is CSVADRDSPLHF. DNA for the CDR3: TGCAGCGTGGCGGACAGGGATTCACCCCTCCACTTT.

V gene TRBV7-2 combines with J gene TRBJ1-2; perhaps TRBD1 as D (6 bases). Trimming removed 9 bases from V and 5 bases from J, with 13 bases in between. The CDR3 is 12 residues long. CDR1 and CDR2 from the germline V gene are SGHTA and FQGNSA. The CDR3, as DNA: TGTGCCAGGGACAGCGACCGGTATGGCTACACCTTC. Translated: CARDSDRYGYTF.

In its sample, this clonotype was seen many times. The rearrangement joins TRBV4-1 to TRBJ1-6; no firm D call. CDR1 and CDR2 from the germline V gene are MGHRA and YSYEKL. The length of the CDR3 is 13 residues. V gave up 3 bases and J gave up 8 bases, with 8 bases separating them. The CDR3 coding sequence is TGCGCCAGCAGCCAGGGGTACGATTCACCCCTCCACTTT. Translation: CASSQGYDSPLHF.

This chain connects TRBV3-1 to TRBJ1-5; 10 bases are shared with TRBD1. The V gene end was trimmed by 4 bases and the J gene end by 9 bases; junction bases not matched to a gene: 9. Looked up from germline, CDR1 is LGHDT and CDR2 is YNNKEL (reference sequence). The CDR3 totals 15 residues. The CDR3 bases are TGTGCCAGCAGCCCGGCCGGGACAGGGGCAGCGCCCCAGCATTTT. It translates to CASSPAGTGAAPQHF.

There are a few counts of this clonotype. The chain employs TRBV5-4 and TRBJ2-7; weak D call: TRBD1 (5 bases). Trimming left V 2 bases short and J 2 bases short, with 17 bases between. The CDR3 has 16 amino acids. The V gene's germline CDR1 is SGHNT and CDR2 YYREEE (reference sequence). CDR3 sequence (DNA): TGTGCCAGCAGCTTCGTGGGCAGGGTAACGACCTACGAGCAGTACTTC. It encodes CASSFVGRVTTYEQYF. Drawing the rest from reference TRBV5-4 and TRBJ2-7, the complete variable domain is ETGVTQSPTHLIKTRGQQVTLRCSSQSGHNTVSWYQQALGQGPQFIFQYYREEENGRGNFPPRFSGLQFPNYSSELNVNALELDDSALYLCASSFVGRVTTYEQYFGPGTRLTVT.

This clonotype was recorded many times. The J gene is TRBJ1-2, the V gene TRBV7-3; the D is unclear. The germline V and J ends were trimmed by 0 bases and 7 bases, with 18 bases remaining between them. CDR1 SGHTA and CDR2 FQGTGA come from the germline V gene. The CDR3 length is 16 residues. DNA for the CDR3: TGTGCCAGCAGCTTAACGAATCCCAGGTCTCTCATTGGCTACACCTTC. This sequence encodes CASSLTNPRSLIGYTF.

This chain uses TRBV6-6 with TRBJ2-7; D is unclear. The CDR3 covers 16 residues. V lost 2 bases to trimming and J lost 3 bases, with 17 bases between them. CDR1 and CDR2 (germline): MNHNY, SVGAGI (reference sequence). Here the CDR3 DNA reads TGTGCCAGCAGTTACGCTACCCTTAGACACTTCTACGAGCAGTACTTC. Translation gives CASSYATLRHFYEQYF.

This rearrangement joins TRBV10-3 to TRBJ1-4; no firm D call. CDR3 length: 10 residues. Germline-derived CDR1 and CDR2 are ENHRY and SYGVKD. Trimming took off 10 bases at V and 4 bases at J, with 4 bases between the two ends. Here the CDR3 DNA reads TGTGCCACCAATAATGAAAAACTGTTTTTT. This sequence encodes CATNNEKLFF.

This clonotype was counted between two and nine times. This chain links TRBV20-1 with TRBJ2-5; no clear D. Germline lookup yields CDR1 DFQATT and CDR2 SNEGSKA (reference sequence). The V and J ends lost 0 bases and 1 base respectively, with 15 bases between them. The CDR3 spans 16 residues. This CDR3 is CSARDSSRAPQETQYF. The CDR3 region has the DNA TGCAGTGCTAGAGACTCCTCCCGGGCGCCCCAAGAGACCCAGTACTTC.

CDR3 loop: CANTPGPNTGELFF. CDR3 bases: TGTGCCAATACTCCGGGACCAAACACCGGGGAGCTGTTTTTT. V gene TRBV19 combines with J gene TRBJ2-2; D may be TRBD1 or TRBD2 (5 bases each). Deletions cut 10 bases from V and 2 bases from J, with 14 bases between. CDR1 and CDR2 from the germline V gene are LNHDA and SQIVND (reference sequence). The CDR3 is 14 amino acids.